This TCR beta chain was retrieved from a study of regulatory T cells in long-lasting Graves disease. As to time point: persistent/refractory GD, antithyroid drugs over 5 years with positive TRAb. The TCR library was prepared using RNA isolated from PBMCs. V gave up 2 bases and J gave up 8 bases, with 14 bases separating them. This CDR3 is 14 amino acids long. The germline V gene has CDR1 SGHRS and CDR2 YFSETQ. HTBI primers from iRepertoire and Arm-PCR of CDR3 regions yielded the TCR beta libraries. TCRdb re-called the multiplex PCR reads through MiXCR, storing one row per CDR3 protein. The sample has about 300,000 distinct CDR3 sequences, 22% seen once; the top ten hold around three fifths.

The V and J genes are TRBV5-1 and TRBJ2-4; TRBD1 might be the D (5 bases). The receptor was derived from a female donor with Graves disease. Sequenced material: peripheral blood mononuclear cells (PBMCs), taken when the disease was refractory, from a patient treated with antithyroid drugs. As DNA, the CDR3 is TGCGCCAGCAGCTTTAGTTTTTTAGGGGACATTCAGTACTTC. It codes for CASSFSFLGDIQYF.